Below, 22 T cell receptor beta chains from the same sample are listed, as sequenced in a study of CD8 T cells in ankylosing spondylitis. In TCRdb, the 5' RACE reads were re-called with MiXCR into one record per CDR3 protein. The table has hundreds of thousands of distinct CDR3 sequences, over 7% seen once. Sequencing was carried out using blood, either unsorted or a sorted T cell fraction (not recorded which). These receptors were taken from a female donor with ankylosing spondylitis or in good health (not recorded which).

This clonotype was found many times. The chain recombines TRBV5-1 with TRBJ1-3; tentatively, D is TRBD1 (6 bases). Germline V gene data show CDR1 as SGHRS and CDR2 as YFSETQ. The CDR3 spans 15 residues. With 5 bases removed from V and 0 bases from J, the gap between germline ends came to 12 bases. CDR3 residues: CASSGGQLSGNTIYF. CDR3 nucleotides: TGCGCCAGCAGTGGGGGACAACTCTCTGGAAACACCATATATTTT.

V and J are TRBV7-9 and TRBJ2-7; 9 bases map to TRBD1. This CDR3 is 14 amino acids long. Germline V gene data show CDR1 as SEHNR and CDR2 as FQNEAQ (reference sequence). Trimming cost V 7 bases and J 7 bases; bases outside gene matches: 11. The CDR3 protein is CASTDRTGAGEQYF. The CDR3 DNA is TGTGCCAGCACCGATCGGACAGGGGCGGGGGAGCAGTACTTC. Full variable domain (missing parts from reference TRBV7-9 and TRBJ2-7): DTGVSQNPRHKITKRGQNVTFRCDPISEHNRLYWYRQTLGQGPEFLTYFQNEAQLEKSRLLSDRFSAERPKGSFSTLEIQRTEQGDSAMYLCASTDRTGAGEQYFGPGTRLTVT.

The sample holds many counts of this clonotype. The rearrangement uses TRBV11-2 and TRBJ2-3, with a tentative D call TRBD2 (5 bases). Germline assignment: CDR1 SGHAT and CDR2 FQNNGV. The CDR3 is made up of 14 amino acids. V was trimmed by 1 base and J by 3 bases, leaving 8 bases between them. CDR3 sequence (DNA): TGTGCCAGCAGCTTAGGGCCGGGAACAGATACGCAGTATTTT. It specifies CASSLGPGTDTQYF.

This clonotype was recorded many times. The chain uses TRBV11-2 and TRBJ2-1, with 7 bases fitting TRBD2. J was trimmed by 8 bases and V by 5 bases; bases with no gene match: 15. Germline values: CDR1 SGHAT, CDR2 FQNNGV. The CDR3 runs to 16 residues. Written as DNA, the CDR3 is TGTGCCAGCAGCCCCAAGCCGGGCGGGAGAGGTCATGAGCAGTTCTTC. It encodes CASSPKPGGRGHEQFF.

This clonotype came up many times. The chain recombines TRBV5-6 with TRBJ2-7, with 7 bases fitting TRBD1. Per the germline V gene, CDR1 is SGHDT and CDR2 is YYEEEE. Unmatched junction bases numbered 7, after V lost 4 bases and J lost 3 bases. This CDR3 has 14 residues. CDR3: CASSPTGQNYEQYF. In nucleotides, the CDR3 is TGTGCCAGCAGCCCAACGGGACAGAACTACGAGCAGTACTTC.

This clonotype was counted ten times or more. V gene TRBV12-3 or TRBV12-4 combines with J gene TRBJ2-4; 12 nucleotides agree with TRBD2. The V and J ends lost 2 bases and 5 bases, in that order; junction bases with no gene match: 4. The length of the CDR3 is 16 residues. CDR3 in DNA: TGTGCCAGCAGTTTATCCCTAGCGGGAGGGGAAAACATTCAGTACTTC. Translated: CASSLSLAGGENIQYF.

This clonotype was picked up many times. The gene calls are TRBV3-1 and TRBJ2-1; weak D call: TRBD2 (6 bases). The CDR3 contains 16 residues. V was shortened by 3 bases and J by 5 bases, with 17 bases between the two germline ends. CDR1 and CDR2 from the germline V gene are LGHDT and YNNKEL (reference sequence). The CDR3 DNA reads TGTGCCAGCAGCCAGGAGGGCGGCTTCGGGAACAATGAGCAGTTCTTC. Its protein is CASSQEGGFGNNEQFF.

This clonotype was observed at least ten times. The V call is TRBV10-3, the J call TRBJ2-3; D is perhaps TRBD2 (6 bases). The V end was cut by 6 bases, the J end by 6 bases, with 19 bases between. Germline assignment: CDR1 ENHRY and CDR2 SYGVKD. This CDR3 comprises 15 residues. CDR3 in amino acids: CAISIGTFPSDTQYF. CDR3 nucleotide sequence: TGTGCCATCAGCATCGGGACTTTCCCCTCTGATACGCAGTATTTT.

In its sample, this clonotype was seen many times. J is TRBJ1-2 and V is TRBV5-1; D unresolved. The V and J ends lost 3 bases and 0 bases respectively, with 15 bases between them. The CDR3 runs to 16 residues. CDR1 is SGHRS and CDR2 is YFSETQ in the germline V gene. The CDR3 spells CASSWNGHSANYGYTF. In nucleotides, the CDR3 is TGCGCCAGCAGCTGGAACGGCCACTCAGCTAACTATGGCTACACCTTC.

Of note for this clonotype: A clone one base away is much larger, so this may be a read error. The chain carries TRBV20-1 and TRBJ1-5; unclear D gene. The germline CDR1 and CDR2 sequences are DFQATT and SNEGSKA (reference sequence). V was cut by 6 bases and J by 6 bases, with 18 bases left in between. CDR3 length: 14 residues. The CDR3 DNA reads as TGCAGTGCCCGCCCCCGGACCGGACGTCAGCCCCAGCATTTT. As protein: CSARPRTGRQPQHF.

Many counts were recorded for this clonotype. J is TRBJ2-3 and V is TRBV20-1; 8 bases are a match to TRBD2. CDR3 size: 14 residues. Losses at the gene ends were 6 bases for V and 2 bases for J; bases not matched to a gene: 7. From germline, CDR1 is DFQATT and CDR2 SNEGSKA (reference sequence). CDR3 in DNA: TGCAGTGCCGCAAGCGGGAGACCCACAGATACGCAGTATTTT. This translates into CSAASGRPTDTQYF.

Many counts were recorded for this clonotype. V gene TRBV5-1 combines with J gene TRBJ2-5; D gene ambiguous. The CDR3 spans 16 residues. Germline V CDR1 and CDR2: SGHRS, YFSETQ. V was trimmed by 0 bases and J by 2 bases, leaving 14 bases between them. DNA for the CDR3: TGCGCCAGCAGCTTGGGTTTTAGTGCGGATCAAGAGACCCAGTACTTC. It is translated as CASSLGFSADQETQYF.

This clonotype was picked up a small number of times. The V and J genes are TRBV20-1 and TRBJ2-2, with D maybe TRBD2 (7 bases). The ends were cut back, 0 bases at V and 9 bases at J, with 11 bases in the middle. From germline, CDR1 is DFQATT and CDR2 SNEGSKA (reference sequence). The CDR3 length is 13 residues. The CDR3 DNA follows: TGCAGTGCTAGAGAGGGGGGGGCCCGGGAGCTGTTTTTT. It is translated as CSAREGGARELFF.

This clonotype was detected many times. The rearrangement links TRBV7-2 to TRBJ2-3, with D unresolved. This CDR3 has 13 residues. Germline CDR1 and CDR2: SGHTA and FQGNSA. V dropped 0 bases and J dropped 2 bases, with 3 bases sitting between them. The CDR3 sequence is CASSLALTDTQYF. The CDR3 bases are TGTGCCAGCAGCTTAGCCCTCACAGATACGCAGTATTTT.

This clonotype was observed many times. The DNA of the CDR3 is TGCAGCGTGGCGGGGGCTAGGGATCAGCCCCAGCATTTT. Translation: CSVAGARDQPQHF. The genes are TRBV29-1 and TRBJ1-5; tentative D call: TRBD1 (6 bases). This CDR3 has 13 residues. Per germline, CDR1 SQVTM and CDR2 ANQGSEA. The V end lost 6 bases, the J end lost 5 bases, and 14 bases lay between the germline ends.

This clonotype was recorded many times. This chain connects TRBV7-2 to TRBJ2-2; TRBD2 agrees at 9 bases. After removal of 4 bases from V and 6 bases from J, the junction contained 6 bases not matched to a gene. The CDR3 has 15 residues. Germline lookup yields CDR1 SGHTA and CDR2 FQGNSA. CDR3 bases: TGTGCCAGCAGCTACGTAGCGGGAGACCCCGGGGAGCTGTTTTTT. This codes for CASSYVAGDPGELFF.

This clonotype was seen many times. This chain joins TRBV10-2 and TRBJ2-3; D may be TRBD2 (6 bases). Deletions cut 6 bases from V and 4 bases from J, with 14 bases between. The CDR3 totals 14 residues. CDR1 and CDR2 from the germline V gene are WSHSY and SAAADI. The CDR3 protein is CASRERREADTQYF. DNA of the CDR3: TGCGCCAGCAGGGAGAGGAGGGAGGCAGATACGCAGTATTTT.

The chain carries TRBV12-3 or TRBV12-4 and TRBJ1-5; a possible D gene is TRBD1 (5 bases). Trimming removed 9 bases from V and 2 bases from J, with 14 bases in between. This CDR3 has 14 residues. This CDR3 is CASKTRGGNQPQHF. In DNA form, the CDR3 reads TGTGCCAGTAAAACGCGAGGGGGCAATCAGCCCCAGCATTTT.

This clonotype has more than one count but fewer than ten. The genes are TRBV2 and TRBJ2-1; no reliable D call. Per the germline V gene, CDR1 is SNHLY and CDR2 is FYNNEI. CDR3 length: 15 amino acids. V gave up 6 bases and J gave up 0 bases, with 12 bases separating them. The CDR3 protein is CASRVLESSYNEQFF. The DNA for the CDR3 is TGTGCCAGCAGGGTTCTAGAAAGCTCCTACAATGAGCAGTTCTTC.

The chain recombines TRBV19 with TRBJ2-3, with TRBD2 as a possible D gene (5 bases). In germline, CDR1 is LNHDA, CDR2 SQIVND (reference sequence). V was trimmed by 5 bases and J by 5 bases, leaving 5 bases between them. The CDR3 covers 11 residues. DNA for the CDR3: TGTGCCAGTAGTGCGGGAGATACGCAGTATTTT. It encodes CASSAGDTQYF.

This clonotype was seen a handful of times. The chain carries TRBV20-1 and TRBJ2-1, with 13 bases fitting TRBD2. Trimming at V came to 3 bases and at J to 7 bases, leaving 12 bases not matched to a gene. The CDR3 is 17 residues long. Germline loops: CDR1 DFQATT, CDR2 SNEGSKA (reference sequence). CDR3 in DNA: TGCAGTGCTAGGGGGACTAGCGGGACCGGGAGACTGAATGAGCAGTTCTTC. It yields the protein CSARGTSGTGRLNEQFF.

This clonotype was observed at least ten times. The chain joins TRBV5-1 to TRBJ2-1; the D is unclear. Germline-derived CDR1 and CDR2 are SGHRS and YFSETQ. The V and J ends lost 5 bases and 5 bases respectively, with 8 bases between them. CDR3 length: 12 residues. In nucleotides, the CDR3 is TGCGCCAGCAGGCCGGATAACAATGAGCAGTTCTTC. It codes for CASRPDNNEQFF. Complete variable domain (other parts from reference TRBV5-1 and TRBJ2-1): KAGVTQTPRYLIKTRGQQVTLSCSPISGHRSVSWYQQTPGQGLQFLFEYFSETQRNKGNFPGRFSGRQFSNSRSEMNVSTLELGDSALYLCASRPDNNEQFFGPGTRLTVL.